This TCR beta chain was sequenced in a study of T cell responses to AZD1222 COVID-19 vaccine. Findings of the study overall: The span of vaccine-associated CD4 TCRs extended across spike, with dominance at 160-218 and 743-854.

Concerning this clone itself: Antigen unknown. The junction departs from the called germline gene at one end, perhaps through a read error.

Here immunoSEQ multiplex PCR was the method, and the copy in TCRdb shows in-frame clones only, minus some. This sample carries over 50,000 clones, 81% of them seen once, and the ten largest clones take roughly 25%. This CDR3 has 16 residues. Germline V gene sequence: CDR1 SGHRS, CDR2 YFSETQ. The sequences come from peripheral blood, collected 28 days after the second AZD1222 dose. The chain employs TRBV5-1 and TRBJ2-7, with 10 bases lining up with TRBD2. The receptor's source is an adult who received the AZD1222 COVID-19 vaccine. The CDR3 loop reads CASSSGLALWFYEQYF. CDR3 DNA: TGCGCCAGTAGCTCGGGACTAGCGTTGTGGTTCTACGAGCAGTACTTC.